One TCR beta chain is described in this entry. The antigen is not known. This sample is drawn from a study of cytomegalovirus exposure and HLA in healthy donors. General study results and limits: Most TCRs appeared rarely, but some public TCRs recurred in many donors.

This table comes from immunoSEQ multiplex PCR, and its TCRdb copy is limited to in-frame clones, with some not included. Of 70,000 or so clones listed, 91% are singletons. Germline CDR1 is MNHEY and CDR2 is SMNVEV (reference sequence). The CDR3 runs 14 residues. V was clipped by 8 bases and J by 6 bases, with 17 bases between them. The receptor's source is a man between 18 and 29 years old in good health and CMV-seronegative. Sequenced: PBMCs. The chain combines TRBV27 with TRBJ2-4, with a possible D match to TRBD1 (6 bases). The CDR3 here is CASRPGQNPNIQYF. CDR3 in DNA: TGTGCCAGCCGCCCTGGACAGAACCCAAACATTCAGTACTTC.